These T cell receptor beta chains were read from a single sample in a study of molecular identifiers for immune sequencing clone quantification. TCRdb ran MiXCR on the PCR reads and lists one entry per CDR3 protein. The sample has about half a million distinct CDR3 sequences; roughly a fifth are singletons. What was sequenced was naive CD8+ T cells from blood, with Jurkat cell RNA spiked in. The receptors originated from a human donor in good health. Some libraries in this study had Jurkat cell RNA spiked in. CDR3s include the opening cysteine and the closing phenylalanine or tryptophan. The D gene is left open where the match is weak. Only part of the rows carry a size: once, few, many, or a class if the clone is expanded.

TRBJ1-1 | . | TRBV12-3/TRBV12-4 | . | TGTGCCAGCAGCCCCACAATTGGGGGCTCTGAAGCTTTCTTT | CASSPTIGGSEAFF
TRBJ2-7 | TRBD1 | TRBV5-6 | few | TGTGCCAGCACCGGACAGGATTCCTACGAGCAGTACTTC | CASTGQDSYEQYF
TRBJ1-2 | . | TRBV27 | many | TGTGCCAGCAGTTCATATAACGATAACTATGGCTACACCTTC | CASSSYNDNYGYTF
TRBJ1-5 | TRBD1 | TRBV28 | few | TGTGCCAGCAGTCCCCTAGAGACAGGGGTAAGGCAGCCCCAGCATTTT | CASSPLETGVRQPQHF
TRBJ2-2 | . | TRBV4-3 | many | TGCGCCAGCAGCCACGCCCCGAACACCGGGGAGCTGTTTTTT | CASSHAPNTGELFF
TRBJ2-2 | . | TRBV28 | many | TGTGCCAGCAGTTCCACAAAAGAGAGCACCGGGGAGCTGTTTTTT | CASSSTKESTGELFF
TRBJ2-5 | TRBD2 | TRBV7-2 | few | TGTGCCAGCAGCCAATACTCGACTAGCGGAGCGACCCAGTACTTC | CASSQYSTSGATQYF
TRBJ2-1 | TRBD2 | TRBV27 | . | TGTGCCGCCTCGTTTAGCGGGAGGGGGGGTGAGCAGTTCTTC | CAASFSGRGGEQFF
TRBJ2-5 | . | TRBV6-5 | few | TGTGCCAGCAGTTACAATTCGGGGGCCGGGGAGACCCAGTACTTC | CASSYNSGAGETQYF
TRBJ2-2 | . | TRBV19 | few | TGTGCCAGTAGTATTATCGAACAGTTGGGCGGGGAGCTGTTTTTT | CASSIIEQLGGELFF
TRBJ2-7 | . | TRBV4-1 | . | TGCGCCAGCAGCCCCCCAGGGCCCCGCTCCTACGAGCAGTACTTC | CASSPPGPRSYEQYF
TRBJ2-7 | . | TRBV27 | . | TGTGCCAGCAGTTTAATGCACGGGCAGATCTACGAGCAGTACTTC | CASSLMHGQIYEQYF
TRBJ2-7 | TRBD1 | TRBV12-3/TRBV12-4 | few | TGTGCCAGCAGTTTGGGGACAGCGCACTACGAGCAGTACTTC | CASSLGTAHYEQYF
TRBJ2-7 | TRBD1 | TRBV10-3 | few | TGTGCCATCAGTAAGCCCGGGACAGGGGCCTACGAGCAGTACTTC | CAISKPGTGAYEQYF
TRBJ2-2 | . | TRBV3-1 | . | TGTGCCAGCAGCCAAGGGGACAACACCGGGGAGCTGTTTTTT | CASSQGDNTGELFF
TRBJ2-3 | . | TRBV11-2 | many | TGTGCCAGCAGCTTAGGGGGTTACAAAGATACGCAGTATTTT | CASSLGGYKDTQYF
TRBJ2-1 | TRBD1 | TRBV4-1 | few | TGCGCCACCAGCGGAGGGACAGGGTCTAATGAGCAGTTCTTC | CATSGGTGSNEQFF
TRBJ2-7 | . | TRBV27 | few | TGTGCCAGCGGACGTTCCAGGATGGCCTACGAGCAGTACTTC | CASGRSRMAYEQYF
TRBJ2-7 | TRBD2 | TRBV19 | . | TGTGCCAGTAGTACGCGGGAGACCACCTCCTACGAGCAGTACTTC | CASSTRETTSYEQYF
TRBJ1-2 | TRBD1 | TRBV28 | . | TGTGCCAGCAGTTTAGAGGGACAGGGGGACTTTGGCTACACCTTC | CASSLEGQGDFGYTF
TRBJ1-2 | . | TRBV7-9 | few | TGTGCCAGCAGCTTGGACAGTCGCCTACATGGCTACACCTTC | CASSLDSRLHGYTF
TRBJ2-5 | . | TRBV11-2 | . | TGTGCCAGCAGCTTATGGACGGAGCCTGGGGAGGCCCAGTACTTC | CASSLWTEPGEAQYF
TRBJ2-3 | . | TRBV6-5 | many | TGTGCCAGCAGTTACTTAGCAGGTTCAGATACGCAGTATTTT | CASSYLAGSDTQYF
TRBJ2-7 | . | TRBV6-2/TRBV6-3 | many | TGTGCCAGCAGTTACGGGCCCCGCTACGAGCAGTACTTC | CASSYGPRYEQYF
TRBJ2-7 | TRBD1 | TRBV19 | few | TGTGCCAGTAGTCCGACTCCAACAGGGGTCTACGAGCAGTACTTC | CASSPTPTGVYEQYF
TRBJ1-2 | . | TRBV13 | few | TGTGCCAGCAGCTTAGGCCTAATTGCGGCAGGAGCTAACTATGGCTACACCTTC | CASSLGLIAAGANYGYTF
TRBJ2-3 | . | TRBV27 | many | TGTGCCAGCAGTTTACAGGGCCTCTACGCAGATACGCAGTATTTT | CASSLQGLYADTQYF
TRBJ1-6 | . | TRBV6-2/TRBV6-3 | . | TGTGCCTGCAGGGACAAGGCATCGTTGTATTCACCCCTCCACTTT | CACRDKASLYSPLHF
TRBJ2-1 | . | TRBV20-1 | many | TGCAGTGCTGCAATCAGGGCAAAAGGCAATGAGCAGTTCTTC | CSAAIRAKGNEQFF
TRBJ1-5 | TRBD1 | TRBV5-1 | many | TGTGCCAGCAGTTGGACAGGCCTCAATCAGCCCCAGCATTTT | CASSWTGLNQPQHF